These 26 T cell receptor beta chains were all obtained from the same sample, sequenced in a study of blood T cell repertoires in COVID-19. The repertoire was sequenced with immunoSEQ multiplex PCR; TCRdb's copy has only in-frame clones and lacks some. The top ten clones hold under 12% of a sample with roughly 38,000 clones, just under 75% of them seen once. The sample comprised peripheral blood. Receptors originate from a man between 70 and 80 years old with COVID-19, enrolled during active disease.

The chain is built from TRBV6-2 or TRBV6-3 and TRBJ2-7; 9 bases are a match to TRBD1. Germline-derived CDR1 and CDR2 are MNHEY and SVGEGT. V gave up 6 bases and J gave up 3 bases; unmatched junction bases: 6. This CDR3 comprises 14 residues. CDR3 residues: CASSPSGQGYEQYF. The DNA for the CDR3 is TGTGCCAGCAGCCCCTCGGGACAGGGCTACGAGCAGTACTTC.

This rearrangement joins TRBV7-2 to TRBJ2-3; 8 nucleotides match TRBD1. The CDR3 is 17 amino acids. The V gene end was trimmed by 1 base and the J gene end by 4 bases; junction bases not matched to a gene: 10. The germline gives CDR1 SGHTA, CDR2 FQGNSA. The CDR3 DNA reads TGTGCCAGCAGCTTAGTGAGGGGCAGGGGGCCGTCAGATACGCAGTATTTT. It specifies CASSLVRGRGPSDTQYF.

The chain has TRBV29-1 and TRBJ1-2; D is unresolved. The CDR3 runs to 12 residues. Trimming removed 2 bases at V and 14 bases at J, with 18 bases between. CDR1 and CDR2 (germline): SQVTM, ANQGSEA. The CDR3 DNA is TGCAGCGTTGAACGGGTCGGGGAAAGAAGAACCTTC. It specifies CSVERVGERRTF.

V gene TRBV4-1 combines with J gene TRBJ2-7; perhaps TRBD1 as D (6 bases). CDR1 and CDR2 (germline): MGHRA, YSYEKL. This CDR3 spans 15 amino acids. The germline V and J ends were trimmed by 2 bases and 3 bases, with 14 bases remaining between them. The CDR3 nucleotides read TGCGCCAGCAGCCAAATCACAGGGACATTCTACGAGCAGTACTTC. This translates into CASSQITGTFYEQYF.

The J gene is TRBJ1-2, the V gene TRBV5-4, with TRBD1 matching 10 bases. The CDR3 is 14 residues long. CDR1 and CDR2 from the germline V gene are SGHNT and YYREEE (reference sequence). V was pared by 1 base and J by 5 bases, with 2 bases of the junction left unmatched. DNA of the CDR3: TGTGCCAGCAGCTTGCAGGGACAGGGGTATGGCTACACCTTC. Amino acids: CASSLQGQGYGYTF.

The chain uses TRBV2 and TRBJ2-5, with TRBD1 as a possible D gene (5 bases). V lost 7 bases, J lost 3 bases, and 6 bases lay in between. The CDR3 has 11 amino acids. The germline CDR1 and CDR2 sequences are SNHLY and FYNNEI. As DNA, the CDR3 is TGTGCCAGCACCAGGGAAGAGACCCAGTACTTC. Its protein is CASTREETQYF.

The rearrangement joins TRBV5-5 to TRBJ2-7; 10 positions match TRBD1. Trimming removed 0 bases from V and 0 bases from J; junction bases left unmatched: 9. The CDR3 has 18 residues. The germline gives CDR1 SGHKS, CDR2 YYEKEE (reference sequence). CDR3 loop: CASSLGQGALRGSYEQYF. CDR3 coding DNA: TGTGCCAGCAGCTTGGGACAGGGGGCACTCCGGGGCTCCTACGAGCAGTACTTC.

The chain has TRBV24-1 and TRBJ2-1; 10 nucleotides agree with TRBD2. The CDR3 has 16 amino acids. The germline gives CDR1 KGHDR, CDR2 SFDVKD. Trimming at V came to 4 bases and at J to 4 bases, leaving 6 bases not matched to a gene. The CDR3, as DNA: TGTGCCACCAGTGAGGCAGCGGGAGGGGGTTACAATGAGCAGTTCTTC. Protein: CATSEAAGGGYNEQFF.

This chain links TRBV6-5 with TRBJ1-4; the match to TRBD1 covers 8 bases. This CDR3 has 14 amino acids. V was clipped by 4 bases and J by 3 bases; unmatched bases: 1. Germline CDR1 MNHEY, CDR2 SVGAGI. Written as DNA, the CDR3 is TGTGCCAGCAGTTCACAGGGGGCTAATGAAAAACTGTTTTTT. It specifies CASSSQGANEKLFF.

The chain combines TRBV6-2 or TRBV6-3 with TRBJ2-2, with 13 bases fitting TRBD2. V gave up 5 bases and J gave up 8 bases; unmatched junction bases: 5. The CDR3 covers 15 residues. The germline V gene encodes CDR1 MNHEY and CDR2 SVGEGT. The DNA for the CDR3 is TGTGCCAGCAGTCCGGGACTAGCGGGGACTGGGGAGCTGTTTTTT. This translates into CASSPGLAGTGELFF.

V and J are TRBV19 and TRBJ1-5; perhaps TRBD1 as D (6 bases). V lost 0 bases to trimming and J lost 0 bases, with 15 bases between them. The CDR3 contains 18 residues. In germline, CDR1 is LNHDA, CDR2 SQIVND (reference sequence). This chain's CDR3 is CASSIEPRGAYSNQPQHF. In DNA, the CDR3 is TGTGCCAGTAGTATAGAACCCCGGGGGGCCTATAGCAATCAGCCCCAGCATTTT.

Only one count was recorded for this clone. The J gene is TRBJ2-2, the V gene TRBV27; 9 bases match TRBD1. V dropped 4 bases and J dropped 6; count of bases not matched to a gene: 3. This CDR3 is 14 amino acids long. Germline V CDR1 and CDR2: MNHEY, SMNVEV (reference sequence). CDR3 nucleotides: TGTGCCAGCAGTTGGGACAGGGTGGCCGGGGAGCTGTTTTTT. This encodes CASSWDRVAGELFF.

The chain carries TRBV23-1 and TRBJ2-7, with 8 nucleotides matching TRBD1. TRBV23-1 is assigned to the ORF class and has an uncertain function. V lost 0 bases, J lost 2 bases, and 6 bases stayed unmatched. The CDR3 extends over 16 amino acids. CDR3 protein: CASSQSKQGVAYEQYF. DNA of the CDR3: TGCGCCAGCAGTCAATCAAAACAGGGGGTCGCCTACGAGCAGTACTTC.

The CDR3, as DNA: TGTGCCAGCAGGTCTAGCGGGGGGGCCTTAGAGACCCAGTACTTC. It yields the protein CASRSSGGALETQYF. The J gene is TRBJ2-5, the V gene TRBV7-2; TRBD2 matches 12 bases. With V trimmed by 6 bases and J by 4 bases, 6 bases remained unmatched. Germline V lookup: CDR1 SGHTA, CDR2 FQGNSA. This CDR3 spans 15 amino acids.

The J gene is TRBJ1-1, the V gene TRBV4-2; unclear D gene. From germline, CDR1 is LGHNA and CDR2 YNFKEQ. CDR3 length: 16 amino acids. Trimming stripped 1 base from V and 4 bases from J, with 16 bases between. In DNA form, the CDR3 reads TGTGCCAGCAGCCAAGGGGCCTTCCTCGAGGGCACTGAAGCTTTCTTT. Translating gives CASSQGAFLEGTEAFF.

The chain couples TRBV30 to TRBJ2-7, with 10 nucleotides matching TRBD2. From germline, CDR1 is GTSNPN and CDR2 SVGIG (reference sequence). This CDR3 is built from 14 residues. Losses at the gene ends were 0 bases for V and 3 bases for J; bases not matched to a gene: 2. Here the CDR3 reads CAWSVSGGGYEQYF. CDR3 DNA: TGTGCCTGGAGTGTAAGCGGGGGGGGCTACGAGCAGTACTTC. The full variable domain, in which reference TRBV30 and TRBJ2-7 provide the parts outside the CDR3, is SQTIHQWPATLVQPVGSPLSLECTVEGTSNPNLYWYRQAAGRGLQLLFYSVGIGQISSEVPQNLSASRPQDRQFILSSKKLLLSDSGFYLCAWSVSGGGYEQYFGPGTRLTVT.

The chain couples TRBV5-1 to TRBJ1-6, with 8 bases aligning to TRBD1. V shed 0 bases, J shed 4 bases, and the junction held 3 bases outside the gene matches. CDR1 is SGHRS and CDR2 is YFSETQ in the germline V gene. CDR3 size: 16 residues. The DNA of the CDR3 is TGCGCCAGCAGCTTGGATGGACAGGGTTATAATTCACCCCTCCACTTT. Residues: CASSLDGQGYNSPLHF.

The V and J genes are TRBV12-3 or TRBV12-4 and TRBJ1-1; D not resolved. V lost 5 bases, J lost 4 bases, and 8 bases lay in between. This CDR3 comprises 12 residues. The CDR3 DNA follows: TGTGCCAGCAGTCTCGCCGGCACTGAAGCTTTCTTT. Amino acids: CASSLAGTEAFF.

This clone was counted only a few times. The CDR3 here is CASSLLGAVNTEAFF. As DNA, the CDR3 is TGTGCCAGCAGCTTGTTAGGGGCCGTGAACACTGAAGCTTTCTTT. The chain uses TRBV7-3 and TRBJ1-1, with D maybe TRBD1 (5 bases). Per the germline V gene, CDR1 is SGHTA and CDR2 is FQGTGA. V was trimmed by 3 bases and J by 0 bases, leaving 11 bases between them. The CDR3 has 15 amino acids.

V gene TRBV20-1 combines with J gene TRBJ2-3; 8 bases agree with TRBD2. Looked up from germline, CDR1 is DFQATT and CDR2 is SNEGSKA (reference sequence). The CDR3 is made up of 15 amino acids. With V trimmed by 3 bases and J by 1 base, 6 bases remained unmatched. The CDR3 DNA reads TGCAGTGCTAGTCCGGCGGGAGGAGGCACAGATACGCAGTATTTT. This sequence encodes CSASPAGGGTDTQYF.

The chain couples TRBV11-3 to TRBJ1-5, with D maybe TRBD1 (6 bases). The CDR3 runs 16 residues. Trimming stripped 2 bases from V and 5 bases from J, with 16 bases between. The germline V gene has CDR1 SGHNT and CDR2 YENEEA. The CDR3 nucleotides read TGTGCCAGCAGCTTACTTGACAGGTATCAGGATCAGCCCCAGCATTTT. Protein product: CASSLLDRYQDQPQHF.

The chain uses TRBV11-2 and TRBJ1-1; a weak D match, TRBD1 (5 bases). Germline V lookup: CDR1 SGHAT, CDR2 FQNNGV. V was shortened by 3 bases and J by 6 bases, with 11 bases between the two germline ends. The CDR3 has 13 amino acids. CDR3 sequence: CASSLGRGAEAFF. In DNA, the CDR3 is TGTGCCAGCAGCTTGGGGCGAGGCGCTGAAGCTTTCTTT. The full variable domain, with the rest looked up from reference TRBV11-2 and TRBJ1-1, is EAGVAQSPRYKIIEKRQSVAFWCNPISGHATLYWYQQILGQGPKLLIQFQNNGVVDDSQLPKDRFSAERLKGVDSTLKIQPAKLEDSAVYLCASSLGRGAEAFFGQGTRLTVV.

This clone was counted a few times. The V call is TRBV27, the J call TRBJ1-6; tentatively, D is TRBD1 (6 bases). The CDR3 covers 16 residues. Trimming left V 0 bases short and J 7 bases short, with 13 bases between. CDR1 MNHEY and CDR2 SMNVEV come from the germline V gene (reference sequence). The CDR3 nucleotides are TGTGCCAGCAGTTTATCAAACAGGGTGAGGAATTCACCCCTCCACTTT. Translation: CASSLSNRVRNSPLHF.

The J gene is TRBJ2-5, the V gene TRBV5-1; 13 bases fit TRBD2. The CDR3 sequence is 16 residues long. Trimming removed 0 bases from V and 6 bases from J; junction bases left unmatched: 5. Germline V lookup: CDR1 SGHRS, CDR2 YFSETQ. CDR3 amino acids: CASSLEGLAGSKTQYF. CDR3 DNA sequence: TGCGCCAGCAGCTTGGAGGGACTAGCGGGATCGAAGACCCAGTACTTC. Combining the CDR3 with reference TRBV5-1 and TRBJ2-5 gives the whole variable domain KAGVTQTPRYLIKTRGQQVTLSCSPISGHRSVSWYQQTPGQGLQFLFEYFSETQRNKGNFPGRFSGRQFSNSRSEMNVSTLELGDSALYLCASSLEGLAGSKTQYFGPGTRLLVL.

This clone was counted a single time. The gene calls are TRBV5-4 and TRBJ2-1; TRBD2 aligns across 11 bases. V dropped 0 bases and J dropped 6; count of bases not matched to a gene: 2. Germline-derived CDR1 and CDR2 are SGHNT and YYREEE (reference sequence). This CDR3 is built from 15 residues. The CDR3: CASSLELAGVNEQFF. The CDR3 DNA follows: TGTGCCAGCAGCTTGGAACTAGCGGGAGTCAATGAGCAGTTCTTC.

This chain uses TRBV30 with TRBJ1-1, with D uncertain. CDR1 is GTSNPN, CDR2 SVGIG, per germline (reference sequence). The CDR3 covers 15 residues. V was trimmed by 0 bases and J by 4 bases, leaving 15 bases between them. The CDR3 bases are TGTGCCTGGAGTGTAGGGCCGGCGGGAGGCACTGAAGCTTTCTTT. This sequence encodes CAWSVGPAGGTEAFF.